The 11 T cell receptor beta chains presented below share a single source sample, sequenced in a study of CD8+CD57+ T cells in acquired aplastic anemia. Genomic DNA, serving as template, underwent TCR beta VDJ and CDR3 profiling. TCRdb used MiXCR to reprocess the reads, holding one entry per CDR3 protein. The sample lists some 170,000 distinct CDR3 sequences, more than 45% occurring once. Those patients picked for sequencing had displayed CD8+CD57+ cell expansion on flow cytometry. The source material was sorted CD4+, CD8+, or CD8+CD57+ T cells (not recorded which) from PBMCs. These receptor sequences come from a human donor with aplastic anemia.

This clonotype was seen many times. This chain joins TRBV6-5 and TRBJ1-2; 9 bases agree with TRBD1. The CDR3 runs 15 residues. V lost 7 bases and J lost 10; bases outside the gene matches: 16. Germline loops: CDR1 MNHEY, CDR2 SVGAGI. The CDR3 protein is CASTLLPGTGNDYTF. In DNA form, the CDR3 reads TGTGCCAGCACGCTCCTACCCGGGACAGGGAACGACTACACCTTC.

The table lists this clonotype with many counts. The chain couples TRBV5-6 to TRBJ1-1; the D gene is possibly TRBD1 (5 bases). V was pared by 3 bases and J by 4 bases, with 10 bases between. CDR3 length: 13 amino acids. CDR1 SGHDT and CDR2 YYEEEE come from the germline V gene. CDR3 nucleotides: TGTGCCAGCAGCTACCTCGGGACCACTGAAGCTTTCTTT. Protein: CASSYLGTTEAFF.

This clonotype has just one count. The chain's CDR3 is CASSLGQEGVRYEQYF. The CDR3 nucleotides are TGTGCCAGCAGCCTTGGACAGGAGGGGGTAAGGTACGAGCAGTACTTC. V is TRBV14 and J is TRBJ2-7; possibly TRBD1 for D (7 bases). Trimming took 4 bases from V and 4 from J, leaving 20 bases between them. The CDR3 runs 16 residues. Germline lookup yields CDR1 SGHDN and CDR2 FVKESK.

This clonotype came up many times. This chain uses TRBV3-1 with TRBJ2-3; D unresolved. V was pared by 0 bases and J by 3 bases, with 4 bases between. CDR3 size: 13 residues. Germline V gene lookup returns CDR1 LGHDT and CDR2 YNNKEL (reference sequence). For the CDR3, the DNA is TGTGCCAGCAGCCAAGATCGAACAGATACGCAGTATTTT. Residues: CASSQDRTDTQYF.

The chain recombines TRBV7-6 with TRBJ2-7; a weak D match, TRBD2 (5 bases). Germline V gene data show CDR1 as SGHVS and CDR2 as FNYEAQ. The CDR3 extends over 17 amino acids. With 4 bases removed from V and 0 bases from J, the gap between germline ends came to 19 bases. This CDR3 is CASSSARGMSGSYEQYF. The CDR3 DNA reads TGTGCCAGCAGCTCGGCGAGAGGTATGAGCGGCTCCTACGAGCAGTACTTC.

This clonotype has a count of ten or more. The rearrangement joins TRBV11-2 to TRBJ2-1; 12 bases align to TRBD2. V lost 1 base to trimming and J lost 7 bases; unmatched junction nucleotides: 11. Germline V lookup: CDR1 SGHAT, CDR2 FQNNGV. The CDR3 runs to 18 residues. The CDR3 sequence: CASSLGRLAGGPGNEQFF. CDR3 DNA sequence: TGTGCCAGCAGCTTAGGACGTCTAGCGGGGGGGCCGGGGAATGAGCAGTTCTTC.

The genes are TRBV19 and TRBJ1-6, with 8 bases identical to TRBD1. Germline V CDR1 and CDR2: LNHDA, SQIVND (reference sequence). This CDR3 is built from 15 residues. The J segment lost 8 bases and the V segment lost 7 bases, leaving 10 bases of the junction unmatched. CDR3 in DNA: TGTGCCAGTAAACAGTCGGACAGGGCGCATTCACCCCTCCACTTT. This codes for CASKQSDRAHSPLHF.

The chain carries TRBV3-1 and TRBJ2-3, with D possibly matching TRBD2 (6 bases). CDR3 length: 15 amino acids. Between the trimmed V and J ends, which lost 1 base and 2 bases, there was a span of 10 bases. CDR1 and CDR2 from the germline V gene are LGHDT and YNNKEL (reference sequence). The CDR3 is CASSQGRGFTDTQYF. CDR3 DNA sequence: TGTGCCAGCAGCCAAGGGCGGGGATTCACAGATACGCAGTATTTT.

This clonotype has at least ten counts. V usage is TRBV2 and J usage is TRBJ1-1, with D possibly matching TRBD1 (6 bases). The CDR3 sequence is 14 residues long. CDR1 SNHLY and CDR2 FYNNEI come from the germline V gene. V lost 6 bases and J lost 5, with 16 bases in between. CDR3 in amino acids: CASRRGGGGTEAFF. DNA for the CDR3: TGTGCCAGCAGGAGGGGGGGCGGAGGGACTGAAGCTTTCTTT.

This rearrangement joins TRBV7-8 to TRBJ1-2; D is perhaps TRBD1 (6 bases). The germline CDR1 and CDR2 sequences are SGHVS and FQNEAQ. The CDR3 totals 15 residues. Trimming took 5 bases from V and 4 from J, leaving 17 bases between them. The CDR3 sequence: CASSPAGGASYGYTF. The DNA of the CDR3 is TGTGCCAGCAGCCCTGCTGGGGGCGCGAGCTATGGCTACACCTTC.

This chain joins TRBV7-9 and TRBJ2-7; D gene uncertain. Germline CDR1 reads SEHNR; CDR2 reads FQNEAQ (reference sequence). V was clipped by 3 bases and J by 6 bases, with 9 bases between them. This CDR3 is built from 12 residues. CDR3 DNA sequence: TGTGCCAGCAGCTTTGTGGGTCGCGAGCAGTACTTC. It is translated as CASSFVGREQYF.